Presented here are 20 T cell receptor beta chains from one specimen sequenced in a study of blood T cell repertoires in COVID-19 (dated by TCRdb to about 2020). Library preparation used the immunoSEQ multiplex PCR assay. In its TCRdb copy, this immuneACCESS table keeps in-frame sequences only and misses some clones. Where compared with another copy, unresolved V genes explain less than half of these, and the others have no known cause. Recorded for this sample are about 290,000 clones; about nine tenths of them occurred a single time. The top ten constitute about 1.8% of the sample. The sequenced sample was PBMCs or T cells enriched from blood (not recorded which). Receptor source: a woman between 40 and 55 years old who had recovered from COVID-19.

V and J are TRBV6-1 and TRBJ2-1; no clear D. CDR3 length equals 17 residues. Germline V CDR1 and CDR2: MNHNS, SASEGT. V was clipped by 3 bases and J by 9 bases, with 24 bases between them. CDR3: CASSEVARGTPGPEQFF. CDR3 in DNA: TGTGCCAGCAGTGAGGTCGCCCGAGGCACTCCCGGCCCTGAGCAGTTCTTC.

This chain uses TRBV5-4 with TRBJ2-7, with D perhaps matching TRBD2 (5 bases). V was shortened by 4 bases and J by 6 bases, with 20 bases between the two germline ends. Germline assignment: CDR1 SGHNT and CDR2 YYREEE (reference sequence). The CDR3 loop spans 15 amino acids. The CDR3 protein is CASSEGARGSGEQYF. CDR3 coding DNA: TGTGCCAGCAGCGAGGGAGCCCGCGGATCGGGCGAGCAGTACTTC.

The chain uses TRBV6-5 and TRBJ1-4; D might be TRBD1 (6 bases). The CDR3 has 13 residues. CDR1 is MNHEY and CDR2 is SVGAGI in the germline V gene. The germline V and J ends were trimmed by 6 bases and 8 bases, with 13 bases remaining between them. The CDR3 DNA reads TGTGCCAGCAGATTACAGGGAGGGGAAAAACTGTTTTTT. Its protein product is CASRLQGGEKLFF.

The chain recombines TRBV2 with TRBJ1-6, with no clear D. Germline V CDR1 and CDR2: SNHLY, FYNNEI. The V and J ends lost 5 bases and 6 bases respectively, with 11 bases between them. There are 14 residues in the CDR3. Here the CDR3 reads CASSSDGINSPLHF. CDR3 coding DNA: TGTGCCAGCAGTTCGGACGGGATTAATTCACCCCTCCACTTT.

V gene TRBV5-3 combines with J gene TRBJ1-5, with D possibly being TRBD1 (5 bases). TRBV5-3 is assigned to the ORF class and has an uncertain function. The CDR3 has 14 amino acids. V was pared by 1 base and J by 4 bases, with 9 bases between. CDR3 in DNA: TGTGCCAGAAGCTTGAGGCAGGGTAATCAGCCCCAGCATTTT. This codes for CARSLRQGNQPQHF.

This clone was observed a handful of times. The CDR3 loop reads CASSIAEYSNQPQHF. CDR3 bases: TGTGCCAGTAGTATAGCCGAGTATAGCAATCAGCCCCAGCATTTT. This chain connects TRBV19 to TRBJ1-5, with unresolved D. Per the germline V gene, CDR1 is LNHDA and CDR2 is SQIVND (reference sequence). This CDR3 is built from 15 residues. The V and J ends lost 1 base and 0 bases respectively, with 7 bases between them.

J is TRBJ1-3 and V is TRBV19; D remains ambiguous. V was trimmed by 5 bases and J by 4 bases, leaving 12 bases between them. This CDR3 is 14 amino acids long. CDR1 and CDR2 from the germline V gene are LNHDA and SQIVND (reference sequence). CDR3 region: CASSEAPRGNTIYF. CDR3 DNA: TGTGCCAGTAGTGAGGCCCCTCGCGGAAACACCATATATTTT.

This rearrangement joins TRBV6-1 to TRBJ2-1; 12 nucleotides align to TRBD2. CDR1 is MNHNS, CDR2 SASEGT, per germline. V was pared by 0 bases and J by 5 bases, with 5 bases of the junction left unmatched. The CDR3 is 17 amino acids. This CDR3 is CASSEASGLAGHNEQFF. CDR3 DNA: TGTGCCAGCAGTGAAGCTTCGGGACTAGCGGGCCACAATGAGCAGTTCTTC.

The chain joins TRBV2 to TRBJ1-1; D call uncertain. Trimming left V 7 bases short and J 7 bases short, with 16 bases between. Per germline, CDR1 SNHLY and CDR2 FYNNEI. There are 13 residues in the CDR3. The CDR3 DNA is TGTGCCAGCAAAGAACATTCGACGGGTGAAGCTTTCTTT. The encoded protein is CASKEHSTGEAFF.

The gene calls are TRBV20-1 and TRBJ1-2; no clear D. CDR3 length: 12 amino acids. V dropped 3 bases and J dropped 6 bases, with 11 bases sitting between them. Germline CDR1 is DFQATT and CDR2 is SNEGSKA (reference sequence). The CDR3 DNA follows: TGCAGTGCTAGTAGGAGGGTCAATGGCTACACCTTC. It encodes CSASRRVNGYTF.

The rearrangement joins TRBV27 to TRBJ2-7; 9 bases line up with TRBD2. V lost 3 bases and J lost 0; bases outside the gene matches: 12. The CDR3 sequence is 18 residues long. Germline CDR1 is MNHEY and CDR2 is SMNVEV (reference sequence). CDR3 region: CASSFSYRPGLASYEQYF. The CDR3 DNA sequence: TGTGCCAGCAGTTTCTCCTATAGGCCGGGACTAGCCTCCTACGAGCAGTACTTC.

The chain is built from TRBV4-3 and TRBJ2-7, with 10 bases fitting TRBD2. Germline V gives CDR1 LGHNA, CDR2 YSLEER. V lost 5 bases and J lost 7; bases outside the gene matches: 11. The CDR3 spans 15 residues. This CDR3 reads CASSGGLAGAREQYF. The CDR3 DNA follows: TGCGCCAGCAGCGGGGGGCTAGCGGGAGCTAGAGAGCAGTACTTC.

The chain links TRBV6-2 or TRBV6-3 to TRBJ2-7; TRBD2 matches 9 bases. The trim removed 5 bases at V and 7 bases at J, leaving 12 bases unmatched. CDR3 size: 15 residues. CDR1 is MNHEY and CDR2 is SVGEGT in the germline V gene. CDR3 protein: CASSGRGGAKREQYF. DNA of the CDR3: TGTGCCAGCAGTGGGCGCGGGGGGGCAAAGAGAGAGCAGTACTTC.

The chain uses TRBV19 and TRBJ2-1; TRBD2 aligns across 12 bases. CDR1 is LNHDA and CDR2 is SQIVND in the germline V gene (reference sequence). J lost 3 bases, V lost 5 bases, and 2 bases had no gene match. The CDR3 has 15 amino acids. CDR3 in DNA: TGTGCCAGTAGTGAACTAGCGGGAGGCTACAATGAGCAGTTCTTC. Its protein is CASSELAGGYNEQFF.

The CDR3 sequence: CSVVFGGGAADTQYF. The CDR3 DNA sequence: TGCAGCGTTGTGTTTGGCGGGGGGGCGGCAGATACGCAGTATTTT. The chain carries TRBV29-1 and TRBJ2-3, with 9 bases lining up with TRBD2. The CDR3 is 15 amino acids. Germline V gene data show CDR1 as SQVTM and CDR2 as ANQGSEA. V was clipped by 4 bases and J by 4 bases; unmatched bases: 9.

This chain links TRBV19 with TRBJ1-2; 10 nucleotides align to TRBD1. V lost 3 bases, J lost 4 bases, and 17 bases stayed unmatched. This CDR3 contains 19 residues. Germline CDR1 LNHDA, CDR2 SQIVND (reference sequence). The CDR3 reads CASSILAPLWGQGSYGYTF. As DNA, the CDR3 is TGTGCCAGTAGTATCCTTGCCCCATTGTGGGGACAGGGGAGCTATGGCTACACCTTC.

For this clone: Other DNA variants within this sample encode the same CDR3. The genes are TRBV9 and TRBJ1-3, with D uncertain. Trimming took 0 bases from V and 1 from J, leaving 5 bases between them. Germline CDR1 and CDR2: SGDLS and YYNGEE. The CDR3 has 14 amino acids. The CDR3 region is CASSVAHSGNTIYF. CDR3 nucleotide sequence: TGTGCCAGCAGCGTAGCCCATTCTGGAAACACCATATATTTT.

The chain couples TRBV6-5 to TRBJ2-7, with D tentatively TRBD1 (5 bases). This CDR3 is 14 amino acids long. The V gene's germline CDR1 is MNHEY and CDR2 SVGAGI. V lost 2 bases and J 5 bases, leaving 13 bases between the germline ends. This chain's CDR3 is CASSYRGSDDEQYF. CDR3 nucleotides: TGTGCCAGCAGTTACAGGGGATCTGACGACGAGCAGTACTTC.

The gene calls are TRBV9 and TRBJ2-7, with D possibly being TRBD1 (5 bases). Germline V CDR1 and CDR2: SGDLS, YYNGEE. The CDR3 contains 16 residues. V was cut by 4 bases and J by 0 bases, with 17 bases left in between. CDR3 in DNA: TGTGCCAGCAGCCCAAGGGGCAGGGATAGCTCCTACGAGCAGTACTTC. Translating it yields CASSPRGRDSSYEQYF.

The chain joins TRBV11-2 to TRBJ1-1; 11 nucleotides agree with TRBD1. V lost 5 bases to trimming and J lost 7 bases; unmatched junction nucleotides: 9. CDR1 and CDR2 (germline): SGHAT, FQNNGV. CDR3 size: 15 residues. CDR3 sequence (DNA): TGTGCCAGCAGCATTGGCGGACAGGGGGCCGGTGAAGCTTTCTTT. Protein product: CASSIGGQGAGEAFF.